Included here is one T cell receptor (beta chain) sequence, with context. The sample comes from a study of blood T cell repertoires in COVID-19. Those enrolled, adults aged 18 to 89 years, came from some 25 US areas. Clinical histories supplied by participants themselves formed the basis of cohort assignment. Cohort 3 recovered donors had two negative PCRs, clearance, or symptom resolution. J lost 5 bases, V lost 4 bases, and 13 bases had no gene match. This CDR3 has 16 residues. Per the germline V gene, CDR1 is MDHEN and CDR2 is SYDVKM. Per the original methods: The assay estimated nucleated cells by amplifying reference gene primers. Measured with immunoSEQ multiplex PCR; TCRdb has only the in-frame clones, and not every one. The V and J calls and the clone size are those of that table, but D and trimming were determined from the DNA. The table records around 250,000 clones, 80% to 90% of them present only once.

The sequenced sample consisted of PBMCs or T cells enriched from blood (not recorded which). The chain has TRBV28 and TRBJ2-7; 8 bases are a match to TRBD1. This clonotype was obtained from a woman aged 45 to 65 who had recovered from COVID-19. This chain's CDR3 is CASSSDRGSVEDEQYF. The CDR3 DNA is TGTGCCAGCAGTTCTGACAGGGGAAGCGTCGAGGACGAGCAGTACTTC.